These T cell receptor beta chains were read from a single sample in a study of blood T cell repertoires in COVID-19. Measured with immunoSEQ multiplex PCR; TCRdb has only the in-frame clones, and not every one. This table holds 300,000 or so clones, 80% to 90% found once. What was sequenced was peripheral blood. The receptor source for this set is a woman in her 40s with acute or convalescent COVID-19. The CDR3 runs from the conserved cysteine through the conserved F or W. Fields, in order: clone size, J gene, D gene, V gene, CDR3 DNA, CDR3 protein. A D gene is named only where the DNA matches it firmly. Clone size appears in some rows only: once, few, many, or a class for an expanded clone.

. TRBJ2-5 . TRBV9 TGTGCCAGCAGCGTAGCTACGGGGGATCAAGAGACCCAGTACTTC CASSVATGDQETQYF
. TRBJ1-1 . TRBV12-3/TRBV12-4 TGTGCCAGCAGTTCCCCCCCTGACACTGAAGCTTTCTTT CASSSPPDTEAFF
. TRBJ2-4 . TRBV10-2 TGCGCCAGCAGTGGGAAGGGGAGGAACATTCAGTACTTC CASSGKGRNIQYF
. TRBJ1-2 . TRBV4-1 TGCGCCAGCAGCCAAGTCCCGCGCGGGAACTATGGCTACACCTTC CASSQVPRGNYGYTF
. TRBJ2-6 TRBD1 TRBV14 TGTGCCAGCAGCCCCCGGGGGACAGGGTTCTCTGGGGCCAACGTCCTGACTTTC CASSPRGTGFSGANVLTF
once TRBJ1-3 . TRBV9 TGTGCCAGCAGCGTAGGTTTCACAGGCGGAAACACCATATATTTT CASSVGFTGGNTIYF
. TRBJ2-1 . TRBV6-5 TGTGCCAGCCGCCCCGGAGAAGGCTACAATGAGCAGTTCTTC CASRPGEGYNEQFF
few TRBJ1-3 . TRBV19 TGTGCCAGTAGCCAAGAACGTGCGAGCTCTGGAAACACCATATATTTT CASSQERASSGNTIYF
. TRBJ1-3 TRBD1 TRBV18 TGTGCCAGCTCACGGGTAAGGACAGGCCTAAACACCATATATTTT CASSRVRTGLNTIYF
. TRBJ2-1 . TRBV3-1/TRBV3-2 TGTGCCAGCAGCTCAAACTCCTACAATGAGCAGTTCTTC CASSSNSYNEQFF
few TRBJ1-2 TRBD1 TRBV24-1 TGTGCCACCAGTGATTCCCGTCCGACAGGGGCAAACTATGGCTACACCTTC CATSDSRPTGANYGYTF
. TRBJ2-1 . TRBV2 TGTGCCAGCAGTGAAGATAGCAGTAACAATGAGCAGTTCTTC CASSEDSSNNEQFF
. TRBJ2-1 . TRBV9 TGTGCCAGCAGCGTAGCAGTGTCGGGGTCCCCCTACAATGAGCAGTTCTTC CASSVAVSGSPYNEQFF
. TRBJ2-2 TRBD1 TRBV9 TGTGCCAGCAGCCTCGGACAGGGGGGCACCGGGGAGCTGTTTTTT CASSLGQGGTGELFF
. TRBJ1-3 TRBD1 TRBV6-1 TGTGCCAGCAGTGAATGGGACAGGGGAAGTGGAAACACCATATATTTT CASSEWDRGSGNTIYF
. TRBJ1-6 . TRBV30 TGTGCCTGGAGCGAGAGGGAACCCTATAATTCACCCCTCCACTTT CAWSEREPYNSPLHF
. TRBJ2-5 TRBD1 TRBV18 TGTGCCAGCTCACCAACAGGGGAAAAGTACCCATACTTC CASSPTGEKYPYF
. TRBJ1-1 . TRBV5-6 TGTGCCAGCAGCACGGGGACACTTGAAGCTTTCTTT CASSTGTLEAFF
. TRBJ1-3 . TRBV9 TGTGCCAGCGGGAGGCCGGCAGGGAAGAGGAGCACTTCCACTTTCTCTTCTGGAAACACCATATATTTT CASGRPAGKRSTSTFSSGNTIYF
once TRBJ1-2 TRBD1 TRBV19 TGTGCCAGTAGCCGGACAGGCCCCCACTATGGCTACACCTTC CASSRTGPHYGYTF
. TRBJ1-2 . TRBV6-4 TGTGCCAGCAGTGACCAGGGGTCGAGTTCCTACACCTTC CASSDQGSSSYTF
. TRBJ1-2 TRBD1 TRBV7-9 TGTGCCAGCAGCGAAGGGACAGGGGATGGCTACACCTTC CASSEGTGDGYTF
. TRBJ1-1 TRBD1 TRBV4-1 TGCGCCAGCAGCCAAGGTCGGGGCGACAGGGCCGCTGAAGCTTTCTTT CASSQGRGDRAAEAFF
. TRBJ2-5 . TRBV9 TGTGCCAGCAGCGTAACCTGGGGACTCCAAGAGACCCAGTACTTC CASSVTWGLQETQYF
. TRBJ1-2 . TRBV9 TGTGCCAGCAGCGTAGATTTGAGGGGGTTGGACTACACCTTC CASSVDLRGLDYTF
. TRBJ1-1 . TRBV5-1 TGCGCCAGCAGCTTGGGGGCCTCCGGCTTGAACACTGAAGCTTTCTTT CASSLGASGLNTEAFF
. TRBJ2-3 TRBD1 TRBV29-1 TGCAGCGAGACGACAGGGCTGGATACGCAGTATTTT CSETTGLDTQYF
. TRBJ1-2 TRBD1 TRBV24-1 TGTGCCACCCCGATGATATCGCATGAGGACAGGGAAGACTATGGCTACACCTTC CATPMISHEDREDYGYTF
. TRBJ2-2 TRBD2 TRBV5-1 TGCGCCAGCAGCTTGGTTAGCGGGGCGAACACCGGGGAGCTGTTTTTT CASSLVSGANTGELFF
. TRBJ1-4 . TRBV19 TGTGCCAGTAGTCAGACTGAATTAACAAGCGGTCGTGAAAAACTGTTTTTT CASSQTELTSGREKLFF
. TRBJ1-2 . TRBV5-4 TGTGCCAGCACCGACAACATCAGACTCGGGGGAGGCTACACCTTC CASTDNIRLGGGYTF
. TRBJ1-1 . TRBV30 TGTGCCTGGAGTAAAGGCACAGTTTACACTGAAGCTTTCTTT CAWSKGTVYTEAFF
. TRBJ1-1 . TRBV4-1 TGCGCCAGCAGCCAAGTTATGACACACGAAGCTTTCTTT CASSQVMTHEAFF
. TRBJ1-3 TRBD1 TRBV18 TGTGCCAGCTCACCAGCTGACAGGGTTGGAAACACCATATATTTT CASSPADRVGNTIYF